Below, one T cell receptor beta chain is given with its context. The data were obtained in a study of control samples from healthy donors and cancer patients. The data were produced by immunoSEQ multiplex PCR, yet TCRdb's version contains in-frame clones alone and is incomplete. The table records 70,000 to 90,000 clones, about 95% of them present only once. There are 14 residues in the CDR3. Trimming took off 5 bases at V and 11 bases at J, with 18 bases between the two ends. Germline lookup yields CDR1 SGHAT and CDR2 FQNNGV. The chain couples TRBV11-2 to TRBJ1-4; TRBD1 might be the D (6 bases). The sequenced sample consisted of blood. The clonotype originates from a woman aged 35 to 49 in good health. CDR3 sequence (DNA): TGTGCCAGCAGCCGTACAGGGCACCCCAGGAAACTGTTTTTT. Amino acids: CASSRTGHPRKLFF.